Below, 7 T cell receptor beta chains from the same sample are listed, as sequenced in a study of cytomegalovirus exposure and HLA in healthy donors. Both 60 Vbeta primers and 13 Jbeta primers went into the PCR. Clones were read by immunoSEQ multiplex PCR, and TCRdb kept only the in-frame ones, dropping some. The repertoire holds 100,000 to 150,000 clones, about 79% seen once, with around 1.8% in the top ten. Sequencing was carried out using PBMCs. The origin of the receptors is a man aged 45 to 65 in good health and CMV-seronegative.

V and J are TRBV19 and TRBJ1-5; tentative D call: TRBD1 (5 bases). Germline CDR1 and CDR2: LNHDA and SQIVND (reference sequence). The CDR3 length is 14 residues. V shed 7 bases and J shed 7 bases, with 17 bases lying between them. CDR3 bases: TGTGCCAGTACCAAGCCGCAGGGTGGCCAGCCCCAGCATTTT. Protein: CASTKPQGGQPQHF.

This clone was found a few times. This chain joins TRBV4-3 and TRBJ1-1, with D unresolved. This CDR3 is built from 15 residues. Germline CDR1 is LGHNA and CDR2 is YSLEER. Trimming cost V 0 bases and J 0 bases, with 8 bases left between them. The CDR3 is CASSQDGGVNTEAFF. Written as DNA, the CDR3 is TGCGCCAGCAGCCAAGATGGAGGCGTGAACACTGAAGCTTTCTTT.

The chain carries TRBV10-3 and TRBJ1-6; D gene ambiguous. The V gene lost 2 bases and the J gene lost 7 bases, with 6 bases spanning the gap. Germline V lookup: CDR1 ENHRY, CDR2 SYGVKD. This CDR3 is 13 amino acids long. This CDR3 is CAISEGRNSPLHF. DNA of the CDR3: TGTGCCATCAGTGAGGGGAGAAATTCACCCCTCCACTTT.

This chain joins TRBV5-6 and TRBJ2-2; D possibly corresponds to TRBD2 (6 bases). The V gene's germline CDR1 is SGHDT and CDR2 YYEEEE. Deletions cut 3 bases from V and 2 bases from J, with 8 bases between. The CDR3 runs to 14 residues. The CDR3 coding sequence is TGTGCCAGCAGCTCCGGGACTAACACCGGGGAGCTGTTTTTT. Translation: CASSSGTNTGELFF.

The J gene is TRBJ2-1, the V gene TRBV5-8; D may be TRBD2 (6 bases). Germline CDR1 is SGHTS and CDR2 is YDEGEE. The CDR3 runs to 16 residues. Trimming removed 3 bases at V and 7 bases at J, with 20 bases between. CDR3 sequence (DNA): TGTGCCAGCAGCTCGGAGGGGCGGACACTTGGAAATGAGCAGTTCTTC. Amino acids: CASSSEGRTLGNEQFF.

The CDR3 sequence: CASSDWDSPTDTQYF. The CDR3 bases are TGCGCCAGCAGTGATTGGGACAGCCCCACAGATACGCAGTATTTT. V gene TRBV10-2 combines with J gene TRBJ2-3; 7 positions match TRBD1. Germline V CDR1 and CDR2: WSHSY, SAAADI. The CDR3 is 15 residues long. V dropped 3 bases and J dropped 2; count of bases not matched to a gene: 5.

This clone has just one count. V usage is TRBV6-5 and J usage is TRBJ1-1; D gene ambiguous. Trimming shortened V by 3 bases and J by 0 bases, and 5 bases separated the two germline ends. This CDR3 comprises 13 residues. CDR1 is MNHEY and CDR2 is SVGAGI in the germline V gene. Here the CDR3 reads CASSYEVNTEAFF. In DNA, the CDR3 is TGTGCCAGCAGTTATGAGGTGAACACTGAAGCTTTCTTT.